Listed here is a single TCR beta chain. The antigen is unknown. Time point reported: baseline pretreatment blood. The sample's treatment: 15 Gy SBRT to primary tumor, nephrectomy 4 weeks later. Blood was sampled at baseline, 2 weeks and 4 weeks after SBRT. The patient's renal cell carcinoma had clear cell pathology. Germline V gene sequence: CDR1 MNHEY, CDR2 SVGAGI. The CDR3 has 14 residues. The germline V and J ends were trimmed by 2 bases and 7 bases, with 9 bases remaining between them. This specimen comes from a study of radiation and T cells in renal cell carcinoma. Study-level results: In blood, top tumor clones expanded by 2 weeks, shrinking by 4. Pretreatment tumor biopsies were lacking, so baseline clonotypes are unknown.

Here immunoSEQ multiplex PCR was the method, and the copy in TCRdb shows in-frame clones only, minus some. This repertoire shows 130,000 to 150,000 clones, roughly 90% found once; its top ten account for about 12%. Sequencing was performed on blood, taken from a patient whose treatment included radiotherapy and nephrectomy. The chain carries TRBV6-5 and TRBJ1-6, with D perhaps TRBD1 (5 bases). The source is a woman aged 45-60 years with renal cell carcinoma. CDR3 amino acids: CASSYGGDNSPLHF. CDR3 sequence (DNA): TGTGCCAGCAGTTACGGAGGGGACAATTCACCCCTCCACTTT.